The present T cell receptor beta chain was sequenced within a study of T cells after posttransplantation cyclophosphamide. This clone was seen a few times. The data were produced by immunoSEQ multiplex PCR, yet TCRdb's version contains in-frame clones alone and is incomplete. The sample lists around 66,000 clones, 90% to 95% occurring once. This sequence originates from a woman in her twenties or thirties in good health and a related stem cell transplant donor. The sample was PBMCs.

CDR3 region: CASSFSATNTGELFF. The CDR3 DNA reads TGTGCCAGCAGCTTCTCGGCTACGAACACCGGGGAGCTGTTTTTT. The V gene is TRBV7-9, the J gene TRBJ2-2, with no clear D. V was clipped by 3 bases and J by 0 bases, with 8 bases between them. The CDR3 sequence is 15 residues long. In germline, CDR1 is SEHNR, CDR2 FQNEAQ (reference sequence).